This TCR beta chain was obtained from a study of cytomegalovirus exposure and HLA in healthy donors. There are 15 residues in the CDR3. V was shortened by 0 bases and J by 2 bases, with 8 bases between the two germline ends. Per germline, CDR1 SEHNR and CDR2 FQNEAQ (reference sequence). Study-wide points: For presence/absence analyses, sequencing depth was assumed to be roughly uniform across donors. Accurate predictions that matched the HLA-A and HLA-B alleles of most subjects were reportedly made from TCR beta sequences. The study flagged roughly 150 TCR beta chains as cytomegalovirus-associated.

The PCR had 60 Vbeta and 13 Jbeta primers. Assay: immunoSEQ multiplex PCR; the TCRdb copy retains only in-frame clones and omits some. Among approximately 100,000 clones listed, about 74% were seen once. It was healthy bone marrow donors who served as donors. A remark on this clone: The antigen is not known.

The chain carries TRBV7-9 and TRBJ1-5; D ambiguous. This TCR came from a male donor in good health and CMV-seronegative. Sequencing was performed on PBMCs. In DNA form, the CDR3 reads TGTGCCAGCAGCTTAGCACTGTCGGGCAATCAGCCCCAGCATTTT. Translating gives CASSLALSGNQPQHF.